The rows below give T cell receptor beta chains drawn from one sample of a study of identical twins. TCRdb ran MiXCR on the 5' RACE reads and lists one entry per CDR3 protein. The sample yields about 730,000 distinct CDR3 sequences, over 20% seen once. These data also featured in a second study, about T cells expressing NK-cell markers.

The sample comprised PBMCs. These receptors were collected from a woman between 18 and 30 years old in good health. Both conserved end residues are part of each CDR3. The D gene is left open where the match is weak. Clone sizes are given selectively: once, few, many, or a class where the clone is expanded.

clone_size	d_call	cdr3_length	v_call	j_call	cdr3_nt	cdr3_aa
many	.	14	TRBV12-3/TRBV12-4	TRBJ2-3	TGTGCCAGCTCGCAACTTGCTAGGACAGATACGCAGTATTTT	CASSQLARTDTQYF
.	TRBD2	15	TRBV7-2	TRBJ2-1	TGTGCCAGCACTCCGGGCCCTAGCGGCTACAATGAGCAGTTCTTC	CASTPGPSGYNEQFF
.	TRBD2	14	TRBV7-2	TRBJ2-1	TGTGCCAGCAGCTTAAAGTTCGGACTAGCTTTACAGTTCTTC	CASSLKFGLALQFF
.	.	15	TRBV15	TRBJ2-1	TGTGCCACCAGCAGTACCACTATCGGGCGGCGGGAGCAGTTCTTC	CATSSTTIGRREQFF
few	TRBD1	18	TRBV13	TRBJ1-4	TGTGCCAGCAGCCCCCGGACAGGGGAATCCGCAACTAATGAAAAACTGTTTTTT	CASSPRTGESATNEKLFF
.	.	16	TRBV7-8	TRBJ2-3	TGTGCCAGCAGCCTAGAAATGAGGAGGCCGGCAGATACGCAGTATTTT	CASSLEMRRPADTQYF
many	TRBD2	17	TRBV5-1	TRBJ2-1	TGCGCCAGCAGCTGGACTAGCCCCTCCATAGGTTACAATGAGCAGTTCTTC	CASSWTSPSIGYNEQFF
.	TRBD1	16	TRBV7-3	TRBJ2-3	TGTGCCAGCAGCCCCAGGTCGGCGAGGGGGCCCGATACGCAGTATTTT	CASSPRSARGPDTQYF
many	.	14	TRBV29-1	TRBJ2-7	TGCAGCGCGGGCAAGCCTGACTCTACCTACGAGCAGTACTTC	CSAGKPDSTYEQYF
.	.	13	TRBV3-1	TRBJ2-3	TGTGCCAGCAGCCAACGGACCAGCCCCACGCAGTATTTT	CASSQRTSPTQYF
.	.	15	TRBV20-1	TRBJ2-2	TGCAGTGCCAGACCCGGGACCACCAACACCGGGGAGCTGTTTTTT	CSARPGTTNTGELFF
.	TRBD2	14	TRBV7-9	TRBJ2-1	TGTGCCAGCATCTATCTAGCGGGAGGGATTGAGCAGTTCTTC	CASIYLAGGIEQFF
many	.	12	TRBV20-1	TRBJ1-2	TGCAGTGCTATGGGGGCTACCTATGGCTACACCTTC	CSAMGATYGYTF
many	.	15	TRBV3-1	TRBJ1-1	TGTGCCAGCAGCCAAGATCCAGGGGATTGGGTGGAAGCTTTCTTT	CASSQDPGDWVEAFF
many	.	14	TRBV12-3/TRBV12-4	TRBJ1-1	TGTGCCAGCAGTCCAGACAGCAGGAACACTGAAGCTTTCTTT	CASSPDSRNTEAFF
few	.	11	TRBV7-9	TRBJ1-1	TGTGCCAGCAGGGTAGAAACTGAAGCTTTCTTT	CASRVETEAFF
.	.	13	TRBV20-1	TRBJ2-7	TGCAGTGCTAGAGAGGGGCAGGGCTACGAGCAGTACTTC	CSAREGQGYEQYF
.	.	17	TRBV9	TRBJ2-3	TGTGCCAGCAGTCCAACCCCCTCTAGAATCGGAGGAGATACGCAGTATTTT	CASSPTPSRIGGDTQYF
few	.	13	TRBV20-1	TRBJ1-5	TGCAGTGCTAGTTCGGATAGCAATCAGCCCCAGCATTTT	CSASSDSNQPQHF
.	.	13	TRBV20-1	TRBJ2-2	TGCAGTGCTAAGGGGGATAACACCGGGGAGCTGTTTTTT	CSAKGDNTGELFF
.	.	15	TRBV6-5	TRBJ1-3	TGTGCCAGCAGTTACAGAACAGGGAGCGGAAACACCATATATTTT	CASSYRTGSGNTIYF
many	.	16	TRBV7-8	TRBJ2-5	TGTGCCAGCAGGCCGGATCAGAAGGGTTTGGTAGAGACCCAGTACTTC	CASRPDQKGLVETQYF
many	.	14	TRBV12-3/TRBV12-4	TRBJ2-3	TGTGCCAGCAGTCCCAGGGGGGGAGGTGATACGCAGTATTTT	CASSPRGGGDTQYF
few	.	13	TRBV12-3/TRBV12-4	TRBJ2-7	TGTGCCAGCAGTTTCCGTCCCGCGGGAGAGCAGTACTTC	CASSFRPAGEQYF
few	.	15	TRBV6-5	TRBJ2-1	TGTGCCAGCAGTTACTCGTGGATGACAGACAATGAGCAGTTCTTC	CASSYSWMTDNEQFF